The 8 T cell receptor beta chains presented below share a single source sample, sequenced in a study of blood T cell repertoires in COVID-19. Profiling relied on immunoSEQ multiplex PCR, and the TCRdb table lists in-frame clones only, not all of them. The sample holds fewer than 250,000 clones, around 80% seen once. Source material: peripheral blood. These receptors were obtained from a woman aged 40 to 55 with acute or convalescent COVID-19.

The CDR3, as DNA: TGTGCCAGCAGGGTGAGGGCGGGTAGTGAGCAGTACTTC. Encoded protein: CASRVRAGSEQYF. This sequence joins TRBV2 and TRBJ2-7; a weak D match, TRBD2 (5 bases). Germline lookup yields CDR1 SNHLY and CDR2 FYNNEI. The V end lost 6 bases, the J end lost 7 bases, and 16 bases lay between the germline ends. The CDR3 length is 13 residues.

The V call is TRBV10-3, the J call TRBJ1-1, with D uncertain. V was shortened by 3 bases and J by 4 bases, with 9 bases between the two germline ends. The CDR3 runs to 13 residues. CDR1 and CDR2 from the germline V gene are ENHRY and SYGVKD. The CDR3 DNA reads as TGTGCCATCAGTGAAGCAAGAGGCACTGAAGCTTTCTTT. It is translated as CAISEARGTEAFF.

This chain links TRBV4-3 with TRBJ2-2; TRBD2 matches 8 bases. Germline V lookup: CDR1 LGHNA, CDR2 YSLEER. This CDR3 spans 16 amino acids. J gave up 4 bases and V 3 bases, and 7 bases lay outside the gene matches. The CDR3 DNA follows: TGCGCCAGCAGCCACAGACAGGCGGGAGGCACCGGGGAGCTGTTTTTT. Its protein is CASSHRQAGGTGELFF.

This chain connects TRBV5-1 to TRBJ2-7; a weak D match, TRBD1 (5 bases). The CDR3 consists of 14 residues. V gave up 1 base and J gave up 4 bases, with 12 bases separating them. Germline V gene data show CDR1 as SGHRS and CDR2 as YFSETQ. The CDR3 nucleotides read TGCGCCAGCAGCTTGACAGGATTTGGTTACGAGCAGTACTTC. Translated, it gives CASSLTGFGYEQYF.

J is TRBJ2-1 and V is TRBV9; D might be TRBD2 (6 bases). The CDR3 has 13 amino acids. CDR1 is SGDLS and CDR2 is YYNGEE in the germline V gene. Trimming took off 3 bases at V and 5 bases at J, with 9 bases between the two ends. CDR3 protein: CASSAVADNEQFF. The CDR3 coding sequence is TGTGCCAGCAGCGCGGTAGCGGACAATGAGCAGTTCTTC.

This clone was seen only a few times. Written as DNA, the CDR3 is TGTGCTAGTGAACCATCGAACAGGGGGGGGGTAGATACGCAGTATTTT. Protein product: CASEPSNRGGVDTQYF. The chain carries TRBV12-5 and TRBJ2-3, with a weak D call TRBD1 (8 bases). Trimming shortened V by 7 bases and J by 5 bases, and 22 bases separated the two germline ends. The germline V gene encodes CDR1 LGHNT and CDR2 FRNRAP. This CDR3 comprises 16 residues.

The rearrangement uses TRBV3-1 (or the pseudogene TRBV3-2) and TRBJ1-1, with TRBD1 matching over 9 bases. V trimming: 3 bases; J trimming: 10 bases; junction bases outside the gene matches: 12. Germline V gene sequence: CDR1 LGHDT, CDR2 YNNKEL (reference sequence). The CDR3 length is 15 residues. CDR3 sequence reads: CASSHSRTGVWGAFF. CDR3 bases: TGTGCCAGCAGCCATTCCCGGACAGGGGTGTGGGGAGCTTTCTTT.

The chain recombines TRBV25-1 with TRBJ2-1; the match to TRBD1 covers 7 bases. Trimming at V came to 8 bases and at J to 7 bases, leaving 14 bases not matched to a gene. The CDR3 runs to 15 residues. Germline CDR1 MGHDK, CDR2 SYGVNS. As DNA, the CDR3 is TGTGCCAGCGGGCTAAGGGGGCGTACGGGGAATGAGCAGTTCTTC. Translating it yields CASGLRGRTGNEQFF. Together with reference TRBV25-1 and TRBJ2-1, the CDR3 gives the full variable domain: EADIYQTPRYLVIGTGKKITLECSQTMGHDKMYWYQQDPGMELHLIHYSYGVNSTEKGDLSSESTVSRIRTEHFPLTLESARPSHTSQYLCASGLRGRTGNEQFFGPGTRLTVL.